This entry features one T cell receptor beta chain sequence. Its antigen is not identified. This entry is derived from a study of tissue T cells after allogeneic stem cell transplantation. The study, taken as a whole, reports: Anatomically similar tissues had similar TCR repertoires within each patient.

The table came from immunoSEQ multiplex PCR; TCRdb's copy has only in-frame clones and leaves some out. The sample carries about 42,000 clones, roughly 90% recorded once. This sequence originates from a woman aged 35 to 70 who later had graft-versus-host disease after an allogeneic stem cell transplant. The starting material was blood, obtained before transplantation.

As DNA, the CDR3 is TGTGCCAGCAGTGAGGGGACAGGGGGCTACAATGAGCAGTTCTTC. Translated: CASSEGTGGYNEQFF. The V gene is TRBV6-4, the J gene TRBJ2-1; 11 bases align to TRBD1. This CDR3 is 15 amino acids long. Unmatched junction bases numbered 1, after V lost 3 bases and J lost 3 bases. Looked up from germline, CDR1 is MRHNA and CDR2 is SNTAGT.